In its sample, the clone carrying this T cell receptor (beta chain) was seen many times. Researchers amplified the TCR beta CDR3 regions from RNA transcripts. The primer set for the first-round RT-PCR of the TCR CDR3 was HTBI. TCRdb passed the multiplex PCR reads through MiXCR, listing each CDR3 protein once. The table shows approximately 370,000 distinct CDR3 sequences, with 17% occurring only once. The record originates from a study of T cells in Graves' hyperthyroidism and ophthalmopathy. The wider study: Peripheral blood was drawn at first diagnosis, prior to all treatment.

Hyperthyroidism patients were newly diagnosed, had disease duration under 2 months, and were aged 18 to 65 years. A roughly 9.7 ml volume of fresh peripheral blood provided the PBMCs. The germline V gene has CDR1 SGHRS and CDR2 YFSETQ. The germline V and J ends were trimmed by 2 bases and 1 base, with 14 bases remaining between them. This CDR3 has 16 residues. Material: blood. The chain couples TRBV5-1 to TRBJ2-3, with D maybe TRBD2 (6 bases). The sequence came from a woman in her 30s with Graves' hyperthyroidism that later progressed to Graves' ophthalmopathy. CDR3 loop: CASSLGAGTGTDTQYF. The CDR3, as DNA: TGCGCCAGCAGCTTAGGCGCGGGGACTGGCACAGATACGCAGTATTTT.